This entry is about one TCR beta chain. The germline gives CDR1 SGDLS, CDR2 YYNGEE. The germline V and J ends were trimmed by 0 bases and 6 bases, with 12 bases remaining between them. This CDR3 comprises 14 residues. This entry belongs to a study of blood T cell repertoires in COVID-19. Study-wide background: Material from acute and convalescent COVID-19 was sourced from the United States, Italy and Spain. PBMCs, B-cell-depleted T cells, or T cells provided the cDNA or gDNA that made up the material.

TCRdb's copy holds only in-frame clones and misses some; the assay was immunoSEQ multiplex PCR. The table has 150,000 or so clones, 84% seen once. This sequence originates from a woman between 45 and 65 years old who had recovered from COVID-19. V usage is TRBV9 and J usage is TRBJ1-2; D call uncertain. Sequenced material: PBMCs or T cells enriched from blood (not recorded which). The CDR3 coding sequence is TGTGCCAGCAGCGTAGGATCAGCAGCGGATGGCTACACCTTC. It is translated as CASSVGSAADGYTF.